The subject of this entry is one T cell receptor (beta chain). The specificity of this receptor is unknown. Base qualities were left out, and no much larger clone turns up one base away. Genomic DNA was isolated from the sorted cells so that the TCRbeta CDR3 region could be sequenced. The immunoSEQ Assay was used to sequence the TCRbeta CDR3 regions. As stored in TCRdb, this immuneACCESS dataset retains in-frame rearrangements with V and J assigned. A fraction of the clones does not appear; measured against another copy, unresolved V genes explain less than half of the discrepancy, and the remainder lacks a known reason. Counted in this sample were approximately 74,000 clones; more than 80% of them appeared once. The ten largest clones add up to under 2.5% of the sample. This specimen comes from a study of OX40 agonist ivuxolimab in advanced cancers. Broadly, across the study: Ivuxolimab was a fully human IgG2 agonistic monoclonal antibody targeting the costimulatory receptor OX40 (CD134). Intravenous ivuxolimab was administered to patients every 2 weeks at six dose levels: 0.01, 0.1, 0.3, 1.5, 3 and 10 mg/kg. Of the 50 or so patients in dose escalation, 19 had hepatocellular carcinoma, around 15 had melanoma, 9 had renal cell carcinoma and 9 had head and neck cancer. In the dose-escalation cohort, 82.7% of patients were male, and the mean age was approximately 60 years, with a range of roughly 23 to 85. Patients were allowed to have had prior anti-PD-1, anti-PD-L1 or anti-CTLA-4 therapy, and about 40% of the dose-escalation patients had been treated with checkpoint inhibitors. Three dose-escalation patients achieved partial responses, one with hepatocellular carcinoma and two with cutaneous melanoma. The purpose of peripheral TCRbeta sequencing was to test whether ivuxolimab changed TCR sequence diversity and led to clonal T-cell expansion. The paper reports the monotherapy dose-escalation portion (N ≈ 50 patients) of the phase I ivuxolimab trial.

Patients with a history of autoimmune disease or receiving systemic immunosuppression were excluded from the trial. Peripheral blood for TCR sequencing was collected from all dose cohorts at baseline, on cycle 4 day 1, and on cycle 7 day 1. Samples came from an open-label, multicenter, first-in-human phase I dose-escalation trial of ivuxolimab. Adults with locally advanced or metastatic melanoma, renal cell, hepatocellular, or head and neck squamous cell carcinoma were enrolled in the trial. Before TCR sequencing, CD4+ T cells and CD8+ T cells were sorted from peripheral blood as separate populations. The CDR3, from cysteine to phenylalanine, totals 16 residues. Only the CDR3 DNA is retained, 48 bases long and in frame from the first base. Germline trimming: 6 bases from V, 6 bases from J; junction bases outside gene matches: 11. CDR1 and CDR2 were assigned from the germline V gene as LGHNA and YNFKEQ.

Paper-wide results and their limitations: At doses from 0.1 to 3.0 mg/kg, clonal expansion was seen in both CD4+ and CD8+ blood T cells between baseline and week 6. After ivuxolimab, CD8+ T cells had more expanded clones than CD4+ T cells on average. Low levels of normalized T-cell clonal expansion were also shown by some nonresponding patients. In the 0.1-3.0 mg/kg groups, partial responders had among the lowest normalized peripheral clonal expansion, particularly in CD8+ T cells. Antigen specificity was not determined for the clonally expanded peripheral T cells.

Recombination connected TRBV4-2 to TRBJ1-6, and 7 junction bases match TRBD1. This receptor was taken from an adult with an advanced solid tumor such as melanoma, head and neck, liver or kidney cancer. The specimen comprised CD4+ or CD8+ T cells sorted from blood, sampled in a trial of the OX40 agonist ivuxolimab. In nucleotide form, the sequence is TGTGCCAGCAGGTCGCCCACAGGGGTCCCTAATTCACCCCTCCACTTT. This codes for CASRSPTGVPNSPLHF.